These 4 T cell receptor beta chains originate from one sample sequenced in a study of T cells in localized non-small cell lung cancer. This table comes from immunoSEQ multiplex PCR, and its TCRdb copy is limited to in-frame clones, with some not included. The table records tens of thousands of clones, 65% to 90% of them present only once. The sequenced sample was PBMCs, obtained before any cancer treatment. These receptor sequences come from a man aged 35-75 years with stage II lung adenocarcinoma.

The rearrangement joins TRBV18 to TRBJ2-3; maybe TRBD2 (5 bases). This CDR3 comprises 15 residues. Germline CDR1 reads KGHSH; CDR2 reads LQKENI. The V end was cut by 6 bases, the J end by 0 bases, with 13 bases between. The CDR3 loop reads CASSLAAASTDTQYF. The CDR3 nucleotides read TGTGCCAGCTCGTTGGCAGCGGCTAGCACAGATACGCAGTATTTT.

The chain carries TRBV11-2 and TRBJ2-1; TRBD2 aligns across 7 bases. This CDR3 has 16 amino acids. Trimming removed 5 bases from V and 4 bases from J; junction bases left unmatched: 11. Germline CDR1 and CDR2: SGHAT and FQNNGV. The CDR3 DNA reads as TGTGCCAGCAGCACTCAGCGGGATAATCCTTACAATGAGCAGTTCTTC. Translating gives CASSTQRDNPYNEQFF.

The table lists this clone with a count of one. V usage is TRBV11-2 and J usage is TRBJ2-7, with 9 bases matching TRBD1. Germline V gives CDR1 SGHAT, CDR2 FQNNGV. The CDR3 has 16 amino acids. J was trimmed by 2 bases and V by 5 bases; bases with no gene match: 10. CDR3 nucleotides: TGTGCCAGCAGCAACCCGCCGGGACAGGGCGCCTACGAGCAGTACTTC. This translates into CASSNPPGQGAYEQYF.

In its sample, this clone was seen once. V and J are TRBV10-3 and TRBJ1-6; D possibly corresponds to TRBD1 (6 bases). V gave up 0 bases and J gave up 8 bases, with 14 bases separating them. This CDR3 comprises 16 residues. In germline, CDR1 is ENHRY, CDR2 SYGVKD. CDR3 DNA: TGTGCCATCAGTGAGTCCGGCAGGGGAAGGGATTCACCCCTCCACTTT. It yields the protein CAISESGRGRDSPLHF.